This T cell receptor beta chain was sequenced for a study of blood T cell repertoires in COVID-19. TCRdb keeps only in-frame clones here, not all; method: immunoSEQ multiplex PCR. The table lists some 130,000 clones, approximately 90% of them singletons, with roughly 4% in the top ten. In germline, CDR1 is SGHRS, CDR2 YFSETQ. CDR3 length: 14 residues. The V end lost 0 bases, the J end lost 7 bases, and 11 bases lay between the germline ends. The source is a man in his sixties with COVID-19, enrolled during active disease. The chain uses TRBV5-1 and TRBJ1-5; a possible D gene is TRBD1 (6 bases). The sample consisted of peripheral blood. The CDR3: CASSLEGGRQPQHF. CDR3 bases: TGCGCCAGCAGCTTGGAAGGGGGAAGGCAGCCCCAGCATTTT.